This TCR beta chain was identified during a study of T-cell memory formation after mild COVID-19. Using constant-segment primers, 5'RACE produced TCR alpha and TCR beta cDNA libraries carrying sample barcodes and UMIs. TCRdb re-analysed the 5' RACE reads in MiXCR, keeping a single row per CDR3 protein. The sample consists of 550,000 to 700,000 distinct CDR3 sequences, around 16% of them appearing once. Germline V gene lookup returns CDR1 DFQATT and CDR2 SNEGSKA (reference sequence). Between the trimmed V and J ends, which lost 5 bases and 0 bases, there was a span of 13 bases. The CDR3 has 14 residues.

This sequence originates from an adult woman who had mild COVID-19 (a few samples of this study predate the infection). Cell type and time point are not known. Specimen: PBMCs or a T cell subset sorted from them (not recorded which). The chain is built from TRBV20-1 and TRBJ1-2; D perhaps matches TRBD1 (6 bases). The CDR3 bases are TGCAGTGCTTTGGACAGCCTTACTAACTATGGCTACACCTTC. Translated: CSALDSLTNYGYTF.